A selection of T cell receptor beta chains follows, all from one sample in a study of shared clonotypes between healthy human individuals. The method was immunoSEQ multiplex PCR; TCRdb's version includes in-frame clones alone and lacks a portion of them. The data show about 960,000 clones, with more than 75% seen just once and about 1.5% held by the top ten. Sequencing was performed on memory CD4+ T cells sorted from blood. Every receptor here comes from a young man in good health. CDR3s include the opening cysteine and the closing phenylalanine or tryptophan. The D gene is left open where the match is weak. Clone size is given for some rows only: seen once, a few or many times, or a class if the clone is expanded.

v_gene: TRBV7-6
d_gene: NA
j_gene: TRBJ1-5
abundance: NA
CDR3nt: TGTGCCAGCAGCCTTTTTAGGGGCGCCAATCAGCCCCAGCATTTT
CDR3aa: CASSLFRGANQPQHF

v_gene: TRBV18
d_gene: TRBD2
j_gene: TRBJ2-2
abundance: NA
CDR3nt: TGTGCCAGCTCACCCGGACTAGCGAACACCGGGGAGCTGTTTTTT
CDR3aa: CASSPGLANTGELFF

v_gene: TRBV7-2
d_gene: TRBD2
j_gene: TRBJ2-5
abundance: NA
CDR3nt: TGTGCCAGCAGCTTATTGGCGGGAGGTTCGGGTGAGACCCAGTACTTC
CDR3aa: CASSLLAGGSGETQYF

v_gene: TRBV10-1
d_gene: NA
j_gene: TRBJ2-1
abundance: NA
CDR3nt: TGCGCCAGCAGTGATTCCTCCGGATACAATGAGCAGTTCTTC
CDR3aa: CASSDSSGYNEQFF

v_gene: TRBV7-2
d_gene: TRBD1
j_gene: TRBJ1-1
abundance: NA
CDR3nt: TGTGCCAGCAGCACCCGGACAGGGCCCACTGAAGCTTTCTTT
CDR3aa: CASSTRTGPTEAFF

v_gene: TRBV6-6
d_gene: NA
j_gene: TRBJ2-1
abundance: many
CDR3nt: TGTGCCAGCGAGATTGATGCGAATGAGCAGTTCTTC
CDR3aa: CASEIDANEQFF

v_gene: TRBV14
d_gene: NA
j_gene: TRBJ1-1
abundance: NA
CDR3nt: TGTGCCAGCAGCCCCCTCGGCAGCATGAACACTGAAGCTTTCTTT
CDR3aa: CASSPLGSMNTEAFF

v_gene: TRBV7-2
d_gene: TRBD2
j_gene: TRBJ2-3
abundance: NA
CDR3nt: TGTGCCAGCAGCTTAGCTAGCGGGGGGGCTGCGACAGATACGCAGTATTTT
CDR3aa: CASSLASGGAATDTQYF

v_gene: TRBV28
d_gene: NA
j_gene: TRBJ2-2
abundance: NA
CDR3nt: TGTGCCAGCAGTTTAACGGGTTCCGGGGAGCTGTTTTTT
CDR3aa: CASSLTGSGELFF

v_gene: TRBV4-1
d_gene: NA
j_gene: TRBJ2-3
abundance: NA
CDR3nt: TGCGCCAGCAGCCAAGTGAATTTAGTCGCCACAGATACGCAGTATTTT
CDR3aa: CASSQVNLVATDTQYF

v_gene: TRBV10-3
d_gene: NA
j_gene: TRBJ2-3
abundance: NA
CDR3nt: TGTGCCATCATGCCCGGCGGGACTGTAGATACGCAGTATTTT
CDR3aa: CAIMPGGTVDTQYF

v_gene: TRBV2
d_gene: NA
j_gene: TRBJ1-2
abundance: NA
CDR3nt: TGTGCCAGCAGACTACAGGGTATAGGGTATGGCTACACCTTC
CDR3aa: CASRLQGIGYGYTF

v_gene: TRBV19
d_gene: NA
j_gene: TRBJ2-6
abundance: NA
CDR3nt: TGTGCCAGCAAGGACAGCGCTGGGGCCAACGTCCTGACTTTC
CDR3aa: CASKDSAGANVLTF

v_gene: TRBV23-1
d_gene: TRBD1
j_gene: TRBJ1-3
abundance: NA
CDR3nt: TGCGCCATCTTGACAGGGACCGGAAACACCATATATTTT
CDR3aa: CAILTGTGNTIYF

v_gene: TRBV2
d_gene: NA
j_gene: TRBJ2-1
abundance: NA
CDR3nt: TGTGCCAGCAGTGTCAGGGAGCAGTTCTTC
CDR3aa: CASSVREQFF

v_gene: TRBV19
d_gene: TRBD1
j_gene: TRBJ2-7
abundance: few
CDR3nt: TGTGCCAGTAGTCCACAGGGGAATGGACCCTACGAGCAGTACTTC
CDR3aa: CASSPQGNGPYEQYF

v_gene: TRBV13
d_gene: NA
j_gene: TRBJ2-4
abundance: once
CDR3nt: TGTGCCAGCAGCACAGAAACCGGGACTGGGCAGGGGTTAGCCAAAAACATTCAGTACTTC
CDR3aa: CASSTETGTGQGLAKNIQYF

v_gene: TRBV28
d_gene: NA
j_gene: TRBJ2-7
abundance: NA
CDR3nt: TGTGCCAGCAGTGTCAGGGGTTACGAGCAGTACTTC
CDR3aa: CASSVRGYEQYF

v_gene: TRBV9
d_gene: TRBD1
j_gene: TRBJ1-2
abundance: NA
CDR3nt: TGTGCCAGCAGCGTCGATCCTCCCGGGACAGGGCACTATGGCTACACCTTC
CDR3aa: CASSVDPPGTGHYGYTF

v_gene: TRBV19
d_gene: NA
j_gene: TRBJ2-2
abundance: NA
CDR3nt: TGTGCCAGTAGAAACGCCGGGGAGCTGTTTTTT
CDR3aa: CASRNAGELFF

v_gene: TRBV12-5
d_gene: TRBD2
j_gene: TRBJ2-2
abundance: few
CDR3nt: TGTGCTAGTGGTTTGAGCCTAGCGGGAGGCTCGGGAACCGGGGAGCTGTTTTTT
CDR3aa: CASGLSLAGGSGTGELFF

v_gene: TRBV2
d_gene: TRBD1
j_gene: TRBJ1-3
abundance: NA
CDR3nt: TGTGCCAGCAGGATGGGCAGGGGGTTGATAAACACCATATATTTT
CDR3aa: CASRMGRGLINTIYF

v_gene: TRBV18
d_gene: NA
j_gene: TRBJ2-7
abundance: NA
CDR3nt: TGTGCCAGCTCGTTAGCGGTTGACTCCTACGAGCAGTACTTC
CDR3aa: CASSLAVDSYEQYF

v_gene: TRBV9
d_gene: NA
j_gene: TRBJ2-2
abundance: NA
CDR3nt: TGTGCCAGCAGCGTGAGGGCTAACACCGGGGAGCTGTTTTTT
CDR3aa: CASSVRANTGELFF

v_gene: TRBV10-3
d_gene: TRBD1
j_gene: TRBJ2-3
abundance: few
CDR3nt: TGTGCCATCAGTACGGGACAGCCCACAGATACGCAGTATTTT
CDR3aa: CAISTGQPTDTQYF

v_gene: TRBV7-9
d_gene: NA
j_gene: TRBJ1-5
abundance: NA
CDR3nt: TGTGCCAGCAGCCGAGACGATCAGCCCCAGCATTTT
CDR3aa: CASSRDDQPQHF

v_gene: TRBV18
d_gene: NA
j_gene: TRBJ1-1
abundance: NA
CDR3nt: TGTGCCAGCTCACCACGGGCCTCGGGGGACACTGAAGCTTTCTTT
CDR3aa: CASSPRASGDTEAFF

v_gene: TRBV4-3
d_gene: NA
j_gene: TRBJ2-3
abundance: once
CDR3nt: TGCGCCAGCAGCCAAGATCAGGGGGGAACAGATACGCAGTATTTT
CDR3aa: CASSQDQGGTDTQYF

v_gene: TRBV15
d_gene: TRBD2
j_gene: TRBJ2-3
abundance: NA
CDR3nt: TGTGCCACCAGCAGAGATCTCGGGCTAGCGGGAGATACGCAGTATTTT
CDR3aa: CATSRDLGLAGDTQYF

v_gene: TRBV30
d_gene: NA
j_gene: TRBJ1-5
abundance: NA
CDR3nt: TGTGCCTGGAGCCCGGGGACGGGAGATAGCAATCAGCCCCAGCATTTT
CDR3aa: CAWSPGTGDSNQPQHF

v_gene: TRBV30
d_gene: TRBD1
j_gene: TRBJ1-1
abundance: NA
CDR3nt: TGTGCCTGGAGTGGTCCTCCCAGGGGGACTGAAGCTTTCTTT
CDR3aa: CAWSGPPRGTEAFF

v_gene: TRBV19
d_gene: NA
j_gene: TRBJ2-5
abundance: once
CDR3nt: TGTGCCAGTAGTAGACGGAAAGAGACCCAGTACTTC
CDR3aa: CASSRRKETQYF

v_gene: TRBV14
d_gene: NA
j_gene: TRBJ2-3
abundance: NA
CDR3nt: TGTGCCAGCAGCCAAGGCCGGAACCGGGACCCAGATACGCAGTATTTT
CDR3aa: CASSQGRNRDPDTQYF